Sequencing of this T cell receptor beta chain was carried out in a study of blood T cells in healthy people across ages. Germline V gene lookup returns CDR1 MDHEN and CDR2 SYDVKM. This CDR3 is built from 18 residues. Trimming took 2 bases from V and 10 from J; bases not matched to a gene: 13. Sample-barcoded 5' priming and a J-beta primer mix drove a second PCR of about 6 to 11 cycles. TCRdb re-analysed the 5' RACE reads in MiXCR, keeping a single row per CDR3 protein. The table lists approximately 360,000 distinct CDR3 sequences, about 52% of them singletons. This clonotype is a singleton in its sample.

The sequence was obtained from a man aged 60 to 69 in good health. Specimen: blood. The chain links TRBV28 to TRBJ2-1; 14 bases match TRBD2. CDR3 nucleotide sequence: TGTGCCAGCAGTTTAGCTCAGCATGGGACTAGCGGGAGCAGGGAGCAGTTCTTC. This codes for CASSLAQHGTSGSREQFF.